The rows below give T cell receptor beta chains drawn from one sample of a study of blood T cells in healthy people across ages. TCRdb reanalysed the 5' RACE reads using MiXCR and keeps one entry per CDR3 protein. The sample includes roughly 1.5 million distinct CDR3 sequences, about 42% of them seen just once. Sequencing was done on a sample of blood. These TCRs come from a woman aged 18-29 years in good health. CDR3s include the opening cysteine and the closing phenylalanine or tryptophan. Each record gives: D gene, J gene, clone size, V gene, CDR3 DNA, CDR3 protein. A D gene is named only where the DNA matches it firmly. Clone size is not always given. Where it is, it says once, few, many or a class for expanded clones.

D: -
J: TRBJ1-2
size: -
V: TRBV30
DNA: TGTGCCTGGGTCCAGGGAGGGAACCCATATGGCTACACCTTC
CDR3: CAWVQGGNPYGYTF

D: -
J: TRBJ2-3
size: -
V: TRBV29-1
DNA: TGCAGCGTTGCACCCCGGGACCCTCGGGATACGCAGTATTTT
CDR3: CSVAPRDPRDTQYF

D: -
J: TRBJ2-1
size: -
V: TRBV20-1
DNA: TGCAGTGCTATGAGTTACAATGAGCAGTTCTTC
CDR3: CSAMSYNEQFF

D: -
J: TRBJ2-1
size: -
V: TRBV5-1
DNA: TGCGCCAGCAATACCGGGAGAGGCGATGAGCAGTTCTTC
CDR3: CASNTGRGDEQFF

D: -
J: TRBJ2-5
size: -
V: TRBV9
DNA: TGTGCCAGCAGCGTAGGGGGCCGAAAAGAGACCCAGTACTTC
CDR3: CASSVGGRKETQYF

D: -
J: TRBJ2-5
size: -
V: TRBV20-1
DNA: TGCAGTGCTAGGTTTAGGATTGAGCAGTACTTC
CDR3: CSARFRIEQYF

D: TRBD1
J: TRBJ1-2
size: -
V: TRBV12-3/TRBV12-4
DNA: TGTGCCAGCAGTTACCGGACAGGGTATCCCTATGGCTACACCTTC
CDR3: CASSYRTGYPYGYTF

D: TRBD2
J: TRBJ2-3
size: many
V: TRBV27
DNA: TGTGCCAGCAGTTTAGATCCTAGCGGGACCACAGATACGCAGTATTTT
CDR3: CASSLDPSGTTDTQYF

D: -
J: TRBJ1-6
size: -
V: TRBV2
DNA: TGTGCCAGCAGTGAACAATCCGGGACGGATTCACCCCTCCACTTT
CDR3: CASSEQSGTDSPLHF

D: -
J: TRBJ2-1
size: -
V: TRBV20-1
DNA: TGCAGTGCTACAGGACGTTCGGGAGTTGAGCAGTTCTTC
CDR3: CSATGRSGVEQFF

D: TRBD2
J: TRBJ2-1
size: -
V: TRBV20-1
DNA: TGCAGCGGACTAGCGGGGCCCTCCTATGGGAATGAGCAGTTCTTC
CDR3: CSGLAGPSYGNEQFF

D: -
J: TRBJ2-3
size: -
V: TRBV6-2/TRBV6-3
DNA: TGTGCCAGCAGAGCAGAGGGTGTAGAGGCCACAGATACGCAGTATTTT
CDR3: CASRAEGVEATDTQYF

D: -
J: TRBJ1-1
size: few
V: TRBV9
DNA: TGTGCCAGCAGCGGGGGAGGGGTGAACACTGAAGCTTTCTTT
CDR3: CASSGGGVNTEAFF

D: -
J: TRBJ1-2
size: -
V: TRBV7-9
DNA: TGTGCCAGCAGCCCTCGACCCCCGGGCCCTGTCGGCTACACCTTC
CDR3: CASSPRPPGPVGYTF

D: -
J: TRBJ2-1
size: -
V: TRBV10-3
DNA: TGTGCCATCAGTGAGTCAGCGAAAAGGGTTGGCAATGAGCAGTTCTTC
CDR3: CAISESAKRVGNEQFF

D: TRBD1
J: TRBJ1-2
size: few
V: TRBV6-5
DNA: TGTGCCAGCCTAACCCCGGGACAGGGACTCCTCACCTTC
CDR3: CASLTPGQGLLTF

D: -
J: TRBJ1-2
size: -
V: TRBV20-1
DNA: TGCAGTGCCCGCTCCCCGGGGAACTATGGCTACACCTTC
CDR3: CSARSPGNYGYTF

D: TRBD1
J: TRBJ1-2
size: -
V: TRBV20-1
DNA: TGCAGTGCTAGAGACGAGGGACAGAGGACTAACTATGGCTACACCTTC
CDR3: CSARDEGQRTNYGYTF

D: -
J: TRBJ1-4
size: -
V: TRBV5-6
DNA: TGTGCCAGCAGCTTGAGGCCGGCTAATGAAAAACTGTTTTTT
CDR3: CASSLRPANEKLFF

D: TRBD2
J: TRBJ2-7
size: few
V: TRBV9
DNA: TGTGCCAGCAGCGTCGGGGATAGCGGGAGTTCGGCCTACGAGCAGTACTTC
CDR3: CASSVGDSGSSAYEQYF

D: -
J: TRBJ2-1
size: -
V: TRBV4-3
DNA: TGCGCCAGCAGCCAAGGGCTGCATGAGCAGTTCTTC
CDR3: CASSQGLHEQFF

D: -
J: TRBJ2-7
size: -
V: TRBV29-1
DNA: TGCAGCGTTGATTGGACCCAAACCCAGTACTTC
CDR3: CSVDWTQTQYF

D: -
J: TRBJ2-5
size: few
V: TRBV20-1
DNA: TGCAGTGCTAGAGATCGTACGACTCCGGATAACCAGTACTTC
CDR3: CSARDRTTPDNQYF

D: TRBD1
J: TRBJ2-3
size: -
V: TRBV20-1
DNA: TGCAGTGCTAGGGGCGTTGGGACAGGGCACACAGATACGCAGTATTTT
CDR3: CSARGVGTGHTDTQYF

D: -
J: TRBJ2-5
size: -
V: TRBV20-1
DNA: TGCAGTGCTACAGCACAAGAGACCCAGTACTTC
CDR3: CSATAQETQYF

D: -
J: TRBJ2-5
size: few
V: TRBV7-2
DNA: TGTGCCAGCAGCACTGACAGGCTACTCAGTTTTCCGTACTTC
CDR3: CASSTDRLLSFPYF

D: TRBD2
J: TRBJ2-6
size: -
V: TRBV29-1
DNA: TGCAGCGTTATGACTCTAGCGGGCCTAAGCTCTGGGGCCAACGTCCTGACTTTC
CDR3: CSVMTLAGLSSGANVLTF

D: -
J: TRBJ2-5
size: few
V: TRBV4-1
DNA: TGCGCCAGCAGCCAAGGGTACGGACAGCAGCAGTACTTC
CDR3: CASSQGYGQQQYF